This T cell receptor (beta chain) was recovered during a study of cytomegalovirus exposure and HLA in healthy donors. The PCR ran on 60 Vbeta and 13 Jbeta primers. TCRdb's copy holds only in-frame clones and misses some; the assay was immunoSEQ multiplex PCR. The data contain 110,000 to 150,000 clones, approximately 83% of them seen just once; the ten biggest clones take up around 3.9%. Germline-derived CDR1 and CDR2 are SGHNT and YYREEE (reference sequence). CDR3 length: 15 amino acids. Trimming cost V 4 bases and J 0 bases, with 11 bases left between them. This TCR derives from a man in his forties or fifties in good health and CMV-seropositive. The sample consisted of PBMCs. The V call is TRBV5-4, the J call TRBJ1-3; D perhaps matches TRBD1 (5 bases). The CDR3 is CASSLGAVSGNTIYF. The CDR3 region has the DNA TGTGCCAGCAGCCTAGGGGCTGTCTCTGGAAACACCATATATTTT.